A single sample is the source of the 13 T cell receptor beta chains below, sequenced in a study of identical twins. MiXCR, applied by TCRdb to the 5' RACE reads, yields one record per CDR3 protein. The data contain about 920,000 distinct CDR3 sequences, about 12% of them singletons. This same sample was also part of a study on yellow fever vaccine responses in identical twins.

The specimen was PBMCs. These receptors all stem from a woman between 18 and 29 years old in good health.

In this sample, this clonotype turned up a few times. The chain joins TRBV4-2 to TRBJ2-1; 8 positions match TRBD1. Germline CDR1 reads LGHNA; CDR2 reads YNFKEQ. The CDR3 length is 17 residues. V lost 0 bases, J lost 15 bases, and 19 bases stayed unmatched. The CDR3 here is CASSQEEWAGGYDGGFF. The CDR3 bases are TGTGCCAGCAGCCAAGAGGAATGGGCAGGGGGCTATGATGGTGGGTTCTTC.

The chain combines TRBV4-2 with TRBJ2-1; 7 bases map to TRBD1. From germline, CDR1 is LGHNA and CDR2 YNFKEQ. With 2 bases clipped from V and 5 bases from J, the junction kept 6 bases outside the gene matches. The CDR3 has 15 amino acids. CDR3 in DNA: TGTGCCAGCAGCCAAAGACAGGGAGACAACAATGAGCAGTTCTTC. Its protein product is CASSQRQGDNNEQFF.

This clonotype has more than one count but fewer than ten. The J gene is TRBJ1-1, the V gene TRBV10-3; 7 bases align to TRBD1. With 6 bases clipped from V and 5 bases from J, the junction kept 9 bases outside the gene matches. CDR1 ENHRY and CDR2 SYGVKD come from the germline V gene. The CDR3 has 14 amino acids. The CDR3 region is CAISDETGRTEAFF. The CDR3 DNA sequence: TGTGCCATCAGCGACGAGACAGGGCGAACTGAAGCTTTCTTT.

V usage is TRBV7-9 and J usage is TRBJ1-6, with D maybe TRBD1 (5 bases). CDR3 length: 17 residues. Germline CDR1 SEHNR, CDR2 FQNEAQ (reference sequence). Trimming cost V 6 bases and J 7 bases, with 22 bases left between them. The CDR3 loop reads CASSLGAGSEGNSPLHF. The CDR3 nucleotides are TGTGCCAGCAGTCTAGGGGCGGGCTCCGAGGGGAATTCACCCCTCCACTTT.

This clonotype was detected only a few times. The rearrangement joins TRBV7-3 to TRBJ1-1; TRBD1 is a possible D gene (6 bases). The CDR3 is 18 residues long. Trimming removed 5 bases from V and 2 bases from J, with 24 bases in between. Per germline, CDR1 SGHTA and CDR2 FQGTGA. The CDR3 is CASSPTGSTGTFNTEAFF. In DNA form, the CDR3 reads TGTGCCAGCAGCCCCACCGGATCCACAGGGACGTTTAACACTGAAGCTTTCTTT.

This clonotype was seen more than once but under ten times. Here the CDR3 reads CASSGSGTGYGYTF. CDR3 DNA: TGTGCCAGCAGTGGCTCCGGGACAGGTTATGGCTACACCTTC. The chain combines TRBV6-1 with TRBJ1-2, with 8 bases aligning to TRBD1. The V gene's germline CDR1 is MNHNS and CDR2 SASEGT. The CDR3 runs 14 residues. V lost 4 bases to trimming and J lost 5 bases; unmatched junction nucleotides: 6.

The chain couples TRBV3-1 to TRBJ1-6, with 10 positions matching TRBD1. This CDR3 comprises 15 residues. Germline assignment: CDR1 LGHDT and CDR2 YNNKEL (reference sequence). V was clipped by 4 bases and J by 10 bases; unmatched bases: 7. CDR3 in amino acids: CASSRKGQGDSPLHF. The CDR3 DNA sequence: TGTGCCAGCAGCCGGAAAGGACAGGGGGACTCACCCCTCCACTTT. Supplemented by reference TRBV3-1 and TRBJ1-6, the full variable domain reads DTAVSQTPKYLVTQMGNDKSIKCEQNLGHDTMYWYKQDSKKFLKIMFSYNNKELIINETVPNRFSPKSPDKAHLNLHINSLELGDSAVYFCASSRKGQGDSPLHFGNGTRLTVT.

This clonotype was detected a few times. In DNA, the CDR3 is TGCAGCGTTGAAGAAGGTTGGGGGGGGGGGCTCGAGCAGTACTTC. Protein: CSVEEGWGGGLEQYF. V usage is TRBV29-1 and J usage is TRBJ2-7; D is perhaps TRBD2 (7 bases). CDR1 is SQVTM and CDR2 is ANQGSEA in the germline V gene. The CDR3 sequence is 15 residues long. Trimming shortened V by 0 bases and J by 6 bases, and 18 bases separated the two germline ends.

This chain's CDR3 is CASRSWDREYGYTF. For the CDR3, the DNA is TGTGCCAGCAGGTCATGGGACAGGGAATATGGCTACACCTTC. The genes are TRBV25-1 and TRBJ1-2; TRBD1 agrees at 9 bases. The trim removed 6 bases at V and 5 bases at J, leaving 7 bases unmatched. This CDR3 is 14 amino acids long. Germline lookup yields CDR1 MGHDK and CDR2 SYGVNS.

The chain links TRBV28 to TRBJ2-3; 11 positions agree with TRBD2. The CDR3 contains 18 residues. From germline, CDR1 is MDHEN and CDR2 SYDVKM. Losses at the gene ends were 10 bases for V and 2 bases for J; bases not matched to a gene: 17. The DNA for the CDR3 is TGTGCCACCGCGACACTCACTAGCGGGGGCTCCCTCACAGATACGCAGTATTTT. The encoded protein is CATATLTSGGSLTDTQYF.

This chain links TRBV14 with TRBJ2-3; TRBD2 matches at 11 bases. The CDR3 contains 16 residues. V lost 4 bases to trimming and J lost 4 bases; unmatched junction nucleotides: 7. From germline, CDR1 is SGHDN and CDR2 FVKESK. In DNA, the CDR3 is TGTGCCAGCAGCCTCCTAGCGGGAGGAAGGGCAGATACGCAGTATTTT. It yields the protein CASSLLAGGRADTQYF.

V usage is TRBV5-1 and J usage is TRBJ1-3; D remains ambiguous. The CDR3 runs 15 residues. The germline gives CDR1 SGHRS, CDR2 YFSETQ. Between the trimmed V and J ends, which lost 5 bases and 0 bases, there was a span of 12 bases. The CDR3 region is CASRNDGSSGNTIYF. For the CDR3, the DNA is TGCGCCAGCAGGAACGACGGTAGCTCTGGAAACACCATATATTTT.

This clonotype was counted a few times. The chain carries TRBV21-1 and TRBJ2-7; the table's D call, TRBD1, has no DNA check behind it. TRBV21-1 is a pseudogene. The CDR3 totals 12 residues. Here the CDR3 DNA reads TGTGCCAGCAGCTCCGGGACGCACGAGCAGTACTTC. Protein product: CASSSGTHEQYF.